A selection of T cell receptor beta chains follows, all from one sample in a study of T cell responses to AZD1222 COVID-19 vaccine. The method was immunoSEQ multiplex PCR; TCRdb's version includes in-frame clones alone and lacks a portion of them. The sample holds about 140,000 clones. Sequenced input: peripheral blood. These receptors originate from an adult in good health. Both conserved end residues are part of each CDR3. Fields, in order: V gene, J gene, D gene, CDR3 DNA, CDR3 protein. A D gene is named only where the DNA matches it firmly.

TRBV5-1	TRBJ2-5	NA	TGCGCCAGCGGCCTCTCCGGACTACCCGAAGAGACCCAGTACTTC	CASGLSGLPEETQYF
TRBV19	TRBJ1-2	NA	TGTGCCAGTACGAACGGCGCTGGCTACACCTTC	CASTNGAGYTF
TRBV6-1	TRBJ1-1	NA	TGTGCCAGCAGTGAGTTTCGCGGGCTTGAAGCTTTCTTT	CASSEFRGLEAFF
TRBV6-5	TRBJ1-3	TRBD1	TGTGCCAGCAGTTACTCTAAGACAGGGGGAAACACCATATATTTT	CASSYSKTGGNTIYF
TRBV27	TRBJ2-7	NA	TGTGCCAGCAGTTTTGGTCGTGACGACTACGAGCAGTACTTC	CASSFGRDDYEQYF
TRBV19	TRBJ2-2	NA	TGTGCCAGTAGAAAAGACAGGCGCACCGGGGAGCTGTTTTTT	CASRKDRRTGELFF
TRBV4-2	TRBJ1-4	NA	TGTGCCAGCAGCCAAGATGGCCCGGGTGGTGAAAAACTGTTTTTT	CASSQDGPGGEKLFF
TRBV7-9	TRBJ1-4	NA	TGTGCCAGCAGCCAAAGGAGTGCAACTAATGAAAAACTGTTTTTT	CASSQRSATNEKLFF
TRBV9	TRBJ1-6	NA	TGTGCCAGCAGTTCCAGGGGAAGCTCCTATAATTCACCCCTCCACTTT	CASSSRGSSYNSPLHF
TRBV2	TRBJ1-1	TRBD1	TGTGCCAGCACAGGACAGGGGGCAATTCCCAACACTGAAGCTTTCTTT	CASTGQGAIPNTEAFF
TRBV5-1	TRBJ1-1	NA	TGCGCCAGCAGCTTAGGCACCGGATCACACGGCACTGAAGCTTTCTTT	CASSLGTGSHGTEAFF
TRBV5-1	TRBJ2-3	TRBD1	TGCGCCAGCAGCAGTGGGACAGCCCGAATCACAGATACGCAGTATTTT	CASSSGTARITDTQYF
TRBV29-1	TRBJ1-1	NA	TGCAGCGTTGAAGTACAGGGTTGGAGAAAGAACACTGAAGCTTTCTTT	CSVEVQGWRKNTEAFF
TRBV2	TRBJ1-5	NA	TGTGCCAGCAGGAGGGGGAGTATGGGCAATCAGCCCCAGCATTTT	CASRRGSMGNQPQHF
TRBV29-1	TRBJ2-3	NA	TGCAGCGTCACAGAGGGCCCAGATACGCAGTATTTT	CSVTEGPDTQYF
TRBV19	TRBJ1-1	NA	TGTGCCAGTAGTGATAATTCGAACACTGAAGCTTTCTTT	CASSDNSNTEAFF
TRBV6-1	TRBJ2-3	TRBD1	TGTGCCAGCAGTGAGCCGGGACAGGGCACAGATACGCAGTATTTT	CASSEPGQGTDTQYF
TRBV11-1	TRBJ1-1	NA	TGTGCCAGCAGCCCAGTGGGGTTTCGCACTGAAGCTTTCTTT	CASSPVGFRTEAFF
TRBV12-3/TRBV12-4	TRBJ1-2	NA	TGTGCCAGCAGTTCGGGACACACGAATGGCTACACCTTC	CASSSGHTNGYTF
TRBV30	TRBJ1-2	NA	TGTGCCTGGAGTGTTGGGGTAGGCTACACCTTC	CAWSVGVGYTF
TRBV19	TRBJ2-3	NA	TGTGCCAGTAGGGCCAGAAGCACAGATACGCAGTATTTT	CASRARSTDTQYF
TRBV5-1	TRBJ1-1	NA	TGCGCCAGCAGCTTGGGACAGATGAACACTGAAGCTTTCTTT	CASSLGQMNTEAFF
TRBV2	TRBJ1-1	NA	TGTGCCAGCAGTGAGGGGCCGCGGCGGGCTTTCTTT	CASSEGPRRAFF
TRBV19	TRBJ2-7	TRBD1	TGTGCCAGTAGGGCCCCAATGGACAGGCCCTACGAGCAGTACTTC	CASRAPMDRPYEQYF